The 23 T cell receptor beta chains listed next were all sequenced from one sample in a study of blood T cell repertoires in COVID-19. Sequenced by immunoSEQ multiplex PCR; TCRdb stores in-frame clones only, minus some. The table lists roughly 250,000 clones, approximately 91% of them singletons. What was sequenced was peripheral blood. All receptors come from a woman in her 30s with acute or convalescent COVID-19.

This rearrangement joins TRBV5-4 to TRBJ2-2; D is undetermined. The germline V and J ends were trimmed by 1 base and 6 bases, with 7 bases remaining between them. The CDR3 is 13 residues long. The germline CDR1 and CDR2 sequences are SGHNT and YYREEE (reference sequence). Here the CDR3 reads CASSLLRSGELFF. The DNA for the CDR3 is TGTGCCAGCAGCTTGCTTCGGTCCGGGGAGCTGTTTTTT.

The J gene is TRBJ2-7, the V gene TRBV28; 7 nucleotides line up with TRBD2. This CDR3 comprises 15 residues. V lost 1 base to trimming and J lost 4 bases; unmatched junction nucleotides: 7. Germline-derived CDR1 and CDR2 are MDHEN and SYDVKM. This CDR3 reads CASSLYGRAIYEQYF. DNA for the CDR3: TGTGCCAGCAGTTTATATGGGAGGGCCATATACGAGCAGTACTTC. The complete variable domain, with remaining parts taken from reference TRBV28 and TRBJ2-7, reads DVKVTQSSRYLVKRTGEKVFLECVQDMDHENMFWYRQDPGLGLRLIYFSYDVKMKEKGDIPEGYSVSREKKERFSLILESASTNQTSMYLCASSLYGRAIYEQYFGPGTRLTVT.

V usage is TRBV29-1 and J usage is TRBJ2-7; no definite D call. The CDR3 is made up of 13 amino acids. Trimming took 4 bases from V and 0 from J, leaving 10 bases between them. CDR1 and CDR2 from the germline V gene are SQVTM and ANQGSEA. The CDR3 DNA sequence: TGCAGCGTTGCCCCATCCAGCTCCTACGAGCAGTACTTC. It codes for CSVAPSSSYEQYF.

This chain connects TRBV4-3 to TRBJ1-2, with D tentatively TRBD1 (5 bases). V was shortened by 0 bases and J by 5 bases, with 10 bases between the two germline ends. The CDR3 runs to 14 residues. The V gene's germline CDR1 is LGHNA and CDR2 YSLEER. The CDR3 sequence: CASSQDLAGYGYTF. CDR3 bases: TGCGCCAGCAGCCAAGATCTGGCAGGGTATGGCTACACCTTC.

The chain combines TRBV19 with TRBJ2-1, with D perhaps TRBD1 (5 bases). There are 12 residues in the CDR3. V was shortened by 5 bases and J by 4 bases, with 6 bases between the two germline ends. Germline V lookup: CDR1 LNHDA, CDR2 SQIVND (reference sequence). CDR3 nucleotides: TGTGCCAGTAGTCAGGGATACAATGAGCAGTTCTTC. It encodes CASSQGYNEQFF.

The chain employs TRBV6-6 and TRBJ2-7, with 7 bases that match TRBD2. Germline assignment: CDR1 MNHNY and CDR2 SVGAGI (reference sequence). After removal of 8 bases from V and 3 bases from J, the junction contained 1 base not matched to a gene. This CDR3 comprises 11 residues. The CDR3 spells CASGGGYEQYF. In nucleotides, the CDR3 is TGTGCCAGCGGGGGGGGCTACGAGCAGTACTTC.

The chain has TRBV7-9 and TRBJ2-7; the match to TRBD1 covers 11 bases. Trimming took 1 base from V and 3 from J; bases not matched to a gene: 2. The CDR3 extends over 15 amino acids. The germline CDR1 and CDR2 sequences are SEHNR and FQNEAQ (reference sequence). CDR3 sequence (DNA): TGTGCCAGCAGCTTAGGCGGGACAGGGGGCTACGAGCAGTACTTC. Residues: CASSLGGTGGYEQYF.

The rearrangement uses TRBV9 and TRBJ2-2; no definite D call. This CDR3 spans 13 amino acids. Germline CDR1 is SGDLS and CDR2 is YYNGEE. Trimming cost V 0 bases and J 6 bases, with 6 bases left between them. The CDR3 is CASSVEAAGELFF. CDR3 nucleotide sequence: TGTGCCAGCAGCGTAGAGGCGGCCGGGGAGCTGTTTTTT. The whole variable domain, filled in from reference TRBV9 and TRBJ2-2, reads DSGVTQTPKHLITATGQRVTLRCSPRSGDLSVYWYQQSLDQGLQFLIQYYNGEERAKGNILERFSAQQFPDLHSELNLSSLELGDSALYFCASSVEAAGELFFGEGSRLTVL.

The genes are TRBV6-6 and TRBJ1-2; the match to TRBD1 covers 7 bases. The V gene's germline CDR1 is MNHNY and CDR2 SVGAGI (reference sequence). This CDR3 is 12 amino acids long. V trimming: 6 bases; J trimming: 4 bases; junction bases outside the gene matches: 2. In nucleotides, the CDR3 is TGTGCCAGCAGCCCAGGGGGCTATGGCTACACCTTC. It is translated as CASSPGGYGYTF.

V usage is TRBV5-1 and J usage is TRBJ1-3, with D uncertain. This CDR3 region has 14 residues. Germline-derived CDR1 and CDR2 are SGHRS and YFSETQ. The V gene lost 4 bases and the J gene lost 2 bases, with 10 bases spanning the gap. CDR3 amino acids: CASSNGAPGNTIYF. The DNA of the CDR3 is TGCGCCAGCAGCAATGGTGCGCCTGGAAACACCATATATTTT.

The chain is built from TRBV7-2 and TRBJ1-5; the D is unclear. Trimming cost V 1 base and J 0 bases, with 7 bases left between them. The CDR3 loop spans 15 amino acids. CDR1 and CDR2 (germline): SGHTA, FQGNSA. This CDR3 is CASSLGGYSNQPQHF. The CDR3 bases are TGTGCCAGCAGCTTAGGCGGGTATAGCAATCAGCCCCAGCATTTT.

V gene TRBV10-3 combines with J gene TRBJ1-5; 11 bases align to TRBD1. CDR1 is ENHRY and CDR2 is SYGVKD in the germline V gene. Trimming removed 6 bases from V and 3 bases from J; junction bases left unmatched: 4. This CDR3 comprises 15 residues. The CDR3 sequence: CAIRGDRGDNQPQHF. The CDR3 bases are TGTGCCATCAGGGGGGACAGGGGGGACAATCAGCCCCAGCATTTT.

The count of this clone is one. The rearrangement joins TRBV9 to TRBJ2-1; D remains ambiguous. Looked up from germline, CDR1 is SGDLS and CDR2 is YYNGEE. V was cut by 0 bases and J by 6 bases, with 7 bases left in between. CDR3 length equals 13 residues. CDR3 in amino acids: CASSVGLRNEQFF. In nucleotides, the CDR3 is TGTGCCAGCAGCGTAGGATTGCGCAATGAGCAGTTCTTC.

The rearrangement links TRBV25-1 to TRBJ1-5; 7 bases are a match to TRBD1. V shed 7 bases, J shed 4 bases, and the junction held 1 base outside the gene matches. The CDR3 is 12 amino acids. Per germline, CDR1 MGHDK and CDR2 SYGVNS. In nucleotides, the CDR3 is TGTGCCAGCAAGACAGGGAATCAGCCCCAGCATTTT. Translated: CASKTGNQPQHF.

This rearrangement joins TRBV3-1 (or the pseudogene TRBV3-2) to TRBJ2-5; 14 bases are a match to TRBD2. In germline, CDR1 is LGHDT, CDR2 YNNKEL (reference sequence). Trimming at V came to 4 bases and at J to 4 bases, leaving 14 bases not matched to a gene. The CDR3 extends over 19 amino acids. Written as DNA, the CDR3 is TGTGCCAGCAGCCGGTATATTTCTGGGACTAGCGGGAGAGGAGAGACCCAGTACTTC. As protein: CASSRYISGTSGRGETQYF.

The chain joins TRBV6-5 to TRBJ2-7; possibly TRBD1 for D (6 bases). Germline V gives CDR1 MNHEY, CDR2 SVGAGI. V lost 0 bases and J 2 bases, leaving 11 bases between the germline ends. The CDR3 is made up of 15 amino acids. The CDR3 reads CASSYSVQGAYEQYF. CDR3 in DNA: TGTGCCAGCAGTTACTCGGTACAGGGAGCCTACGAGCAGTACTTC.

V and J are TRBV2 and TRBJ2-7; TRBD1 agrees at 9 bases. J lost 5 bases, V lost 5 bases, and 4 bases had no gene match. The germline V gene encodes CDR1 SNHLY and CDR2 FYNNEI. The length of the CDR3 is 13 residues. The CDR3 region is CASSPRTGDEQYF. CDR3 sequence (DNA): TGTGCCAGCAGTCCGAGGACAGGGGACGAGCAGTACTTC.

This chain links TRBV18 with TRBJ2-6, with a tentative D call TRBD1 (5 bases). The V and J ends lost 4 bases and 0 bases respectively, with 16 bases between them. Per germline, CDR1 KGHSH and CDR2 LQKENI. The CDR3 has 18 residues. DNA for the CDR3: TGTGCCAGCTCACGTCAGGGCCCTAAATTCTCTGGGGCCAACGTCCTGACTTTC. This codes for CASSRQGPKFSGANVLTF.

The chain couples TRBV5-4 to TRBJ2-7, with 11 nucleotides matching TRBD2. This CDR3 is built from 17 residues. Germline V gene data show CDR1 as SGHNT and CDR2 as YYREEE (reference sequence). Unmatched junction bases numbered 9, after V lost 4 bases and J lost 0 bases. The CDR3 loop reads CASSRPGGTSGSYEQYF. The CDR3 DNA follows: TGTGCCAGCAGCAGACCAGGTGGGACTAGCGGCTCCTACGAGCAGTACTTC.

The rearrangement uses TRBV19 and TRBJ2-1; D gene uncertain. V shed 2 bases and J shed 7 bases, with 15 bases lying between them. The germline V gene has CDR1 LNHDA and CDR2 SQIVND (reference sequence). The CDR3 length is 15 residues. CDR3 DNA: TGTGCCAGTAGTATAAGAGTCCATCGATTGAATGAGCAGTTCTTC. Translating it yields CASSIRVHRLNEQFF.

This clone came up once. The chain combines TRBV10-3 with TRBJ1-2; 7 nucleotides line up with TRBD1. Germline V lookup: CDR1 ENHRY, CDR2 SYGVKD. With V trimmed by 3 bases and J by 4 bases, 14 bases remained unmatched. CDR3 length equals 17 residues. The chain's CDR3 is CAISETTGSAQGYGYTF. The DNA for the CDR3 is TGTGCCATCAGTGAAACGACAGGGTCCGCCCAAGGCTATGGCTACACCTTC.

This chain joins TRBV6-4 and TRBJ2-1; the match to TRBD2 covers 13 bases. CDR3 length: 15 residues. The germline V gene has CDR1 MRHNA and CDR2 SNTAGT. V trimming: 5 bases; J trimming: 6 bases; junction bases outside the gene matches: 4. CDR3 nucleotides: TGTGCCAGCAGTAAAACTAGCGGGAGGGGCAATGAGCAGTTCTTC. It yields the protein CASSKTSGRGNEQFF.

This clone occurred a few times. V gene TRBV12-3 or TRBV12-4 combines with J gene TRBJ1-2; D might be TRBD1 (5 bases). V was pared by 0 bases and J by 6 bases, with 8 bases between. There are 13 residues in the CDR3. The chain's CDR3 is CASSLAQGNGYTF. CDR3 in DNA: TGTGCCAGCAGTTTAGCCCAGGGAAATGGCTACACCTTC.